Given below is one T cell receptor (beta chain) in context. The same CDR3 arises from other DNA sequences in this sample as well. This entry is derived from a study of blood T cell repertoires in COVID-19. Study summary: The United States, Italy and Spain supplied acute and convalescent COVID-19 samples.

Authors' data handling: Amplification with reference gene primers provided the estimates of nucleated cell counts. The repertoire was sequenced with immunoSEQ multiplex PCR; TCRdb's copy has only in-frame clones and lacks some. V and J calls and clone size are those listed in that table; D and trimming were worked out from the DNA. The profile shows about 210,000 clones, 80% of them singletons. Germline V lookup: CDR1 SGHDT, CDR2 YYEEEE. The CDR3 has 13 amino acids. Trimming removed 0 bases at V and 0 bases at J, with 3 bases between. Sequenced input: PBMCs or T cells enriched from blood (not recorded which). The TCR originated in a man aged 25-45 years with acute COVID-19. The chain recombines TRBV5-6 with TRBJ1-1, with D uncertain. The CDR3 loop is CASSLAVNTEAFF. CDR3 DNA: TGTGCCAGCAGCTTGGCAGTGAACACTGAAGCTTTCTTT.